This TCR beta chain comes out of a study of glioma-infiltrating T cells after dendritic cell vaccination. Germline V CDR1 and CDR2: WNHNN, SYGVQD (reference sequence). The germline V and J ends were trimmed by 2 bases and 4 bases, with 10 bases remaining between them. This CDR3 has 14 amino acids. Up to 2 ug genomic DNA was used for TCRB CDR3 amplification. Assay: immunoSEQ multiplex PCR; the TCRdb copy retains only in-frame clones and omits some. The table lists over a thousand clones, roughly four fifths of them singletons. Time point reported: after dendritic cell vaccination, including at tumor progression/relapse. Dendritic cells derived from monocytes and pulsed with autologous tumor lysate formed the vaccine. Selection required adequate fresh-frozen tumor tissue plus more than two years' survival data. Between about 2002 and 2012, patients got autologous tumor lysate-pulsed dendritic cell vaccines. H&E staining confirmed tumor content above 20% in tissue.

Sequences were derived from tumor tissue, sampled after dendritic cell vaccination. The rearrangement links TRBV10-1 to TRBJ2-3; D is uncertain. The origin of this receptor is a human donor with glioblastoma. The CDR3 sequence: CASSESGRPDTQYF. The CDR3 DNA sequence: TGCGCCAGCAGTGAGAGTGGCCGTCCAGATACGCAGTATTTT.